One TCR beta chain is described in this entry. What it recognizes is unknown. Authors' data handling: ImmunoSEQ yielded junction-only sequences lacking quality scores, so filtering differed. The method was immunoSEQ multiplex PCR; TCRdb's version includes in-frame clones alone and lacks a portion of them. V and J calls and clone size follow that table, whereas D and trimming were derived from the DNA. The sample lists nearly 1 million clones; 76% were seen once. The CDR3 contains 15 residues. J gave up 6 bases and V 5 bases, and 7 bases lay outside the gene matches. Germline V gives CDR1 MNHNY, CDR2 SVGAGI (reference sequence). The sample comes from a study of shared clonotypes between healthy human individuals. Study-wide results and limits: Rarefaction exposed incomplete sorted-subset sequencing despite large depth.

Division of CD4+ cells produced a CD45RA+ naive subset and a CD45RA-negative memory subset. The rearrangement joins TRBV6-6 to TRBJ2-3; 11 nucleotides line up with TRBD1. The TCR sequence derives from a man between 18 and 29 years old in good health. Sequenced: memory CD4+ T cells sorted from blood. Specified subset: CD45RA-negative fraction. The CDR3 DNA is TGTGCCAGCAGTACCCGGACAGGGGGCAGGGATACGCAGTATTTT. Protein product: CASSTRTGGRDTQYF.